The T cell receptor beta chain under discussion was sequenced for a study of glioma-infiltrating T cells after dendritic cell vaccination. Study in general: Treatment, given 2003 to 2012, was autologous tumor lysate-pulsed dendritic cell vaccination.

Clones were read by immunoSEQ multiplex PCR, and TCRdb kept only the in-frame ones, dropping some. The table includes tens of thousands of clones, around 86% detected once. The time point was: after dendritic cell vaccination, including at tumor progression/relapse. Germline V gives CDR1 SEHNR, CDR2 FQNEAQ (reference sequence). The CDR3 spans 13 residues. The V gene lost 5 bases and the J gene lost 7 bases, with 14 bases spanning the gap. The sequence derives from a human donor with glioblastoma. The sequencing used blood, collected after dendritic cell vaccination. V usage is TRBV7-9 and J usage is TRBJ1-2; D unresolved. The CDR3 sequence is CASSPRWEPGYTF. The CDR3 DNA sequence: TGTGCCAGCAGCCCTCGATGGGAGCCTGGCTACACCTTC.